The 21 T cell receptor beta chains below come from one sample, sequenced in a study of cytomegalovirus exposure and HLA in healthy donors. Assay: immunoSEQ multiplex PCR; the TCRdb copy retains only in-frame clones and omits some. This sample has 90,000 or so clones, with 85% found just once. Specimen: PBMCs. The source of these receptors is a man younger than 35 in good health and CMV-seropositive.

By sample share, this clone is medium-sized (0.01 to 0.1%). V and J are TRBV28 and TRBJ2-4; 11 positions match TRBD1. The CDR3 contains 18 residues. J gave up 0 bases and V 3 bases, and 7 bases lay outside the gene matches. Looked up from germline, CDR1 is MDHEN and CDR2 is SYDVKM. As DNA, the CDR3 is TGTGCCAGCAGTTTGGGACAGGGGGTTCGGATAGCCAAAAACATTCAGTACTTC. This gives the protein CASSLGQGVRIAKNIQYF.

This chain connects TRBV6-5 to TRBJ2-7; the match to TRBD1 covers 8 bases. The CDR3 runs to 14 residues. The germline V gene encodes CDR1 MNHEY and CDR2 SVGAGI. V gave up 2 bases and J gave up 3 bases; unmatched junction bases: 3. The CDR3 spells CASSYTGGSYEQYF. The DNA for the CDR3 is TGTGCCAGCAGTTACACAGGGGGTAGCTACGAGCAGTACTTC.

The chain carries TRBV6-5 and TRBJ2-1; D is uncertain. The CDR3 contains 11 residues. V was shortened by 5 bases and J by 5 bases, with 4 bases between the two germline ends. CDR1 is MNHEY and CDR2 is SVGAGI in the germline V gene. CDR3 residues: CASSEDNEQFF. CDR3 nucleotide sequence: TGTGCCAGCAGTGAGGACAATGAGCAGTTCTTC.

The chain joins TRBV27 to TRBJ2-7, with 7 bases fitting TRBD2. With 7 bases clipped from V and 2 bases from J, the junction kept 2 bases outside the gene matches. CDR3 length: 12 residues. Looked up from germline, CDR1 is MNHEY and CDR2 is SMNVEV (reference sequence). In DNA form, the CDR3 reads TGTGCCAGCAAAGGACTAGCCTACGAGCAGTACTTC. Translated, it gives CASKGLAYEQYF.

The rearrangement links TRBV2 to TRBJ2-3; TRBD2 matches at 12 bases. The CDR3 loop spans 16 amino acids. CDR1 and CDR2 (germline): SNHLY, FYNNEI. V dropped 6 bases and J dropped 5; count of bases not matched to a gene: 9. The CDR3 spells CASSPGLAGREDTQYF. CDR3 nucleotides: TGTGCCAGCAGCCCCGGACTAGCGGGAAGGGAAGATACGCAGTATTTT.

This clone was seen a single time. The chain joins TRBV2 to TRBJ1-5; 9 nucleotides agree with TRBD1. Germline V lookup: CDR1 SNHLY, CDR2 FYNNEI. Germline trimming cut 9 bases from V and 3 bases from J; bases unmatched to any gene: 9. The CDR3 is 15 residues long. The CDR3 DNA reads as TGTGCCAGTATACCGGACAGGGGTAACAATCAGCCCCAGCATTTT. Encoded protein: CASIPDRGNNQPQHF. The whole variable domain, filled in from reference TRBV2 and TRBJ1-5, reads EPEVTQTPSHQVTQMGQEVILRCVPISNHLYFYWYRQILGQKVEFLVSFYNNEISEKSEIFDDQFSVERPDGSNFTLKIRSTKLEDSAMYFCASIPDRGNNQPQHFGDGTRLSIL.

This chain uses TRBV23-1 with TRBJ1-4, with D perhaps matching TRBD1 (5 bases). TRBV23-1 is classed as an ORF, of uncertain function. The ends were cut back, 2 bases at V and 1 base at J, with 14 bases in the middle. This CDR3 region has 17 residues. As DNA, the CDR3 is TGCGCCAGCAGTCAACCCCCTTGGGGCAGAACTAATGAAAAACTGTTTTTT. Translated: CASSQPPWGRTNEKLFF.

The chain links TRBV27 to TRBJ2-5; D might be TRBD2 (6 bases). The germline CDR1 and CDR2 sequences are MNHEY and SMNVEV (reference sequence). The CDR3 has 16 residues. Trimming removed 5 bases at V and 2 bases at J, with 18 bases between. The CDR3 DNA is TGTGCCAGCAGTCCTCTAACCGGGAGCCGGCAAGAGACCCAGTACTTC. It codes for CASSPLTGSRQETQYF.

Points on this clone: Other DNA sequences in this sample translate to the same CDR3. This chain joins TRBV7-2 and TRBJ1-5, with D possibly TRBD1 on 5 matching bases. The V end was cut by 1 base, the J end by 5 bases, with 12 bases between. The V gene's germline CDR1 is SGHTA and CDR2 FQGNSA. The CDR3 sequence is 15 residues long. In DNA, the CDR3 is TGTGCCAGCAGCTTAGTGCTGGGGGGGGATCAGCCCCAGCATTTT. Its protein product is CASSLVLGGDQPQHF.

CDR3 nucleotide sequence: TGTGCCTGGAATGGAGGGGGCGAGGGCTATGGCTACACCTTC. This gives the protein CAWNGGGEGYGYTF. The chain recombines TRBV30 with TRBJ1-2; 7 bases align to TRBD1. The CDR3 is 14 amino acids. Germline CDR1 is GTSNPN and CDR2 is SVGIG (reference sequence). Losses at the gene ends were 4 bases for V and 4 bases for J; bases not matched to a gene: 9.

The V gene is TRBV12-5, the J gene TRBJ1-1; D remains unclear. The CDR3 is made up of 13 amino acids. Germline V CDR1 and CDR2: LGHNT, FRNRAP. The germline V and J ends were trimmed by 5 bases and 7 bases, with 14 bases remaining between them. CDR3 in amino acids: CASGPRGSREAFF. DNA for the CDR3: TGTGCTAGTGGTCCACGGGGATCCCGTGAAGCTTTCTTT.

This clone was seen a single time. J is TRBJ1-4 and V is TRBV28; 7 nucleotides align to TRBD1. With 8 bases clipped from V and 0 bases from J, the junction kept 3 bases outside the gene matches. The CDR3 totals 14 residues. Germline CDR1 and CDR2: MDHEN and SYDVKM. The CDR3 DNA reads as TGTGCCAGCCGGGACAGCTCAACTAATGAAAAACTGTTTTTT. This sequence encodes CASRDSSTNEKLFF.

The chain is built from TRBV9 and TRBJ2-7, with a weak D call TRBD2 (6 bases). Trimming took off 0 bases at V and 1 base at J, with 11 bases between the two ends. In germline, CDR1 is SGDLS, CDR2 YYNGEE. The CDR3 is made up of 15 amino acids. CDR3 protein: CASSVAAGTSYEQYF. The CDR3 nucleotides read TGTGCCAGCAGCGTAGCGGCAGGGACTTCCTACGAGCAGTACTTC.

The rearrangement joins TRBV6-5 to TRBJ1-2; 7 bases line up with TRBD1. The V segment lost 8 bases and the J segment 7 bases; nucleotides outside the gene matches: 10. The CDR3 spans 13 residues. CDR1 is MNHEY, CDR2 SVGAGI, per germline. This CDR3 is CASFRTGSTGYTF. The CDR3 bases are TGTGCCAGCTTCCGGACAGGATCGACTGGCTACACCTTC.

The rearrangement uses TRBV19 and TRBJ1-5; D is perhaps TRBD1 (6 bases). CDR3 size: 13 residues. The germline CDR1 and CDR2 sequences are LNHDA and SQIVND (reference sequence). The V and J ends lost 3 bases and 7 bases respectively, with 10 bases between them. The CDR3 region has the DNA TGTGCCAGTAGTATGGGGGGGCACCAGCCCCAGCATTTT. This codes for CASSMGGHQPQHF.

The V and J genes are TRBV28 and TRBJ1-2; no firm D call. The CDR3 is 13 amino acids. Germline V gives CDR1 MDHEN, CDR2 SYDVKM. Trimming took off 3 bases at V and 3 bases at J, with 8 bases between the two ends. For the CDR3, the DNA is TGTGCCAGCAGTTTTGGGCAGGACTATGGCTACACCTTC. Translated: CASSFGQDYGYTF.

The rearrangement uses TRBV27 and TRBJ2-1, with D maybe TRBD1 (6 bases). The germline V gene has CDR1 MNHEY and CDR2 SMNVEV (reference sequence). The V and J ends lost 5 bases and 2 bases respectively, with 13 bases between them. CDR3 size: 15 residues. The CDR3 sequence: CASSQTRDTYNEQFF. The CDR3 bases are TGTGCCAGCAGTCAAACCCGGGACACCTACAATGAGCAGTTCTTC.

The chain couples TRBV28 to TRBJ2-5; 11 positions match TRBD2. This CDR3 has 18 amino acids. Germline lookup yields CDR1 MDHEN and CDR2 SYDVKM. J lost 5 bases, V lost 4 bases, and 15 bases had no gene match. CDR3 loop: CASSSRSSLAGGLETQYF. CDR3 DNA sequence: TGTGCCAGCAGTTCCAGGTCAAGTCTAGCGGGAGGATTGGAGACCCAGTACTTC.

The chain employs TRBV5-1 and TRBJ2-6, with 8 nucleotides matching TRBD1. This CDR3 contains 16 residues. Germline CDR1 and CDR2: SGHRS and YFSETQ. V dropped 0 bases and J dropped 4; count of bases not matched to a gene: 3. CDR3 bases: TGCGCCAGCAGCTTGGGGACAGGGAGCGGGGCCAACGTCCTGACTTTC. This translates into CASSLGTGSGANVLTF.

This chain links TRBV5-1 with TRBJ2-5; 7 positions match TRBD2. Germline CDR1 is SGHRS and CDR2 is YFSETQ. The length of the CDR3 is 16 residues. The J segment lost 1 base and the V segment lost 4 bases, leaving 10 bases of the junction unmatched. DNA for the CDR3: TGCGCCAGCAGCCAAGGCGGGGGATGGGGCCAAGAGACCCAGTACTTC. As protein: CASSQGGGWGQETQYF.

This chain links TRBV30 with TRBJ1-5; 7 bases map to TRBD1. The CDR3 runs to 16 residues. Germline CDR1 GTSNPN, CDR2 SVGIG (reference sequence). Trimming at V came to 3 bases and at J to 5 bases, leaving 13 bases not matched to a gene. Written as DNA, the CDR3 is TGTGCCTGGAGCTCCGCCGGCCTCACAGGGGATCAGCCCCAGCATTTT. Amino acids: CAWSSAGLTGDQPQHF.